Included here is one T cell receptor beta chain sequence, with context. The sample comes from a study of blood T cell repertoires in COVID-19. Trimming cost V 5 bases and J 6 bases, with 8 bases left between them. This CDR3 region has 11 residues. Germline V gene sequence: CDR1 GTSNPN, CDR2 SVGIG (reference sequence). The repertoire was sequenced with immunoSEQ multiplex PCR; TCRdb's copy has only in-frame clones and lacks some. The table includes 300,000 to 350,000 clones, around 90% detected once. The V gene is TRBV30, the J gene TRBJ2-4; a weak D match, TRBD1 (6 bases). The TCR sequence derives from a woman between 18 and 30 years old with acute COVID-19. Sequenced input: PBMCs or T cells enriched from blood (not recorded which). The CDR3 bases are TGTGCCTGGGGGGGCCTAAACATTCAGTACTTC. It translates to CAWGGLNIQYF.